The text below deals with one T cell receptor (beta chain). Germline V lookup: CDR1 GTSNPN, CDR2 SVGIG (reference sequence). This CDR3 has 15 residues. Trimming stripped 5 bases from V and 0 bases from J, with 16 bases between. The source of the sample is a study of blood T cell repertoires in COVID-19. Study overall: T cells, B-cell-depleted T cells, or PBMCs supplied cDNA or gDNA.

The method was immunoSEQ multiplex PCR; TCRdb's version includes in-frame clones alone and lacks a portion of them. This sample yields nearly 200,000 clones, of which 70% to 85% are seen a single time; approximately 7.2% belongs to the top ten. Sequenced input: peripheral blood. The chain combines TRBV30 with TRBJ1-1; D is ambiguous. The receptor was derived from a human donor with acute or convalescent COVID-19. The donor label of this sample is uncertain. CDR3 region: CAWSLMGSMNTEAFF. The CDR3 DNA is TGTGCCTGGTCTCTCATGGGGAGCATGAACACTGAAGCTTTCTTT.